This T cell receptor (beta chain) emerged from a study of PD-L1 blockade in urothelial cancer. Germline-derived CDR1 and CDR2 are PRHDT and FYEKMQ (reference sequence). The CDR3 has 14 residues. The V and J ends lost 1 base and 0 bases respectively, with 7 bases between them. Using immunoSEQ multiplex PCR, the repertoire was profiled, and TCRdb retains in-frame clones only, with some absent. This table holds approximately 91,000 clones, 75% to 90% found once. Documented time point: peripheral blood 6 weeks after treatment start. This clone was observed many times. The source is a man between 65 and 80 years old with urothelial cancer. The sample in question was PBMCs, obtained around atezolizumab (anti-PD-L1) treatment. The rearrangement links TRBV13 to TRBJ2-7; D gene ambiguous. The CDR3: CASSLVSSSYEQYF. Written as DNA, the CDR3 is TGTGCCAGCAGCTTAGTCTCGAGCTCCTACGAGCAGTACTTC.